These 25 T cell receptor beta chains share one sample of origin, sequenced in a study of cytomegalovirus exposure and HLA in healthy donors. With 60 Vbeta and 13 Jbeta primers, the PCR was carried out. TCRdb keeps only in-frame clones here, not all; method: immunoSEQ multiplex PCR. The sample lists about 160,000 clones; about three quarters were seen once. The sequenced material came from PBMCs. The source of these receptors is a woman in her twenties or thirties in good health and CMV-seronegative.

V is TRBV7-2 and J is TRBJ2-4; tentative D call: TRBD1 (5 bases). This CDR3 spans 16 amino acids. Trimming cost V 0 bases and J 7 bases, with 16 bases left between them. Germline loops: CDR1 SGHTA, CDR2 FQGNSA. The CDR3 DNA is TGTGCCAGCAGCTTAGCGACCTCGCCAGGGCTGAACATTCAGTACTTC. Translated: CASSLATSPGLNIQYF.

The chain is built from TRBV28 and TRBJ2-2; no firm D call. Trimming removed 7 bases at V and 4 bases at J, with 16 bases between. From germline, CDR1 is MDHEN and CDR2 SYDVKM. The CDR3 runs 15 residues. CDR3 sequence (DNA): TGTGCCAGCACCTACGCCTTCAAGAGCACCGGGGAGCTGTTTTTT. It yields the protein CASTYAFKSTGELFF.

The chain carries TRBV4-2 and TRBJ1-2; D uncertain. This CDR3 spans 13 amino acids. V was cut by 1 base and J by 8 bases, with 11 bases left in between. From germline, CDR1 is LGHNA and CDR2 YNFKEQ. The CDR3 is CASSQVGVEGYTF. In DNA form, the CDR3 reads TGTGCCAGCAGCCAAGTCGGGGTTGAAGGCTACACCTTC.

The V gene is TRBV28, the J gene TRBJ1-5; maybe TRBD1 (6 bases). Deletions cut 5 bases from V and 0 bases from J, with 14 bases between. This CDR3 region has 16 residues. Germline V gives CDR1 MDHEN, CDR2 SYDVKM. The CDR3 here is CASSAEQGNSNQPQHF. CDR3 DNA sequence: TGTGCCAGCAGTGCAGAACAGGGTAATAGCAATCAGCCCCAGCATTTT.

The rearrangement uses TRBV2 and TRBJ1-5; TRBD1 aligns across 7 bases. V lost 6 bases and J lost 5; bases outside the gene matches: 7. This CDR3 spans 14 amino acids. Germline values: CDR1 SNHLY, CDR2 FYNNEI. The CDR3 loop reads CASRDDRADQPQHF. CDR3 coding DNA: TGTGCCAGCAGAGATGACAGGGCCGATCAGCCCCAGCATTTT.

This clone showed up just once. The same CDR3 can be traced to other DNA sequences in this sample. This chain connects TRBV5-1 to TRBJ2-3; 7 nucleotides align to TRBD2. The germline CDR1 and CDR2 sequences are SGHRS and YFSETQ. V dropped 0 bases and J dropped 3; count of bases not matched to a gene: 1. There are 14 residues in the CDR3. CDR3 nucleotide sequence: TGCGCCAGCAGCTTGGGGGGGGGTACAGATACGCAGTATTTT. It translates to CASSLGGGTDTQYF.

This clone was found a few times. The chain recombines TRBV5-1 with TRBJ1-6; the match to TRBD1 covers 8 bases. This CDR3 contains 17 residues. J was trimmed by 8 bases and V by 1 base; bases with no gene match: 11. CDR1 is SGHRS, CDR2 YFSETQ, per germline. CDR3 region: CASSLSTGGRIDSPLHF. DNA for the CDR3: TGCGCCAGCAGCTTGTCAACAGGGGGGCGCATAGATTCACCCCTCCACTTT.

CDR3 amino acids: CASSRTSGAYEQYF. The CDR3 coding sequence is TGTGCCAGCAGTCGGACTTCCGGAGCCTACGAGCAGTACTTC. V is TRBV28 and J is TRBJ2-7; possibly TRBD2 for D (5 bases). Trimming cost V 5 bases and J 2 bases, with 13 bases left between them. Germline loops: CDR1 MDHEN, CDR2 SYDVKM. The CDR3 consists of 14 residues.

The CDR3, as DNA: TGTGCCAGTAGTACGACAGGGTTGAACACTGAAGCTTTCTTT. It is translated as CASSTTGLNTEAFF. The V gene is TRBV19, the J gene TRBJ1-1, with 7 positions matching TRBD1. There are 14 residues in the CDR3. The germline V gene has CDR1 LNHDA and CDR2 SQIVND (reference sequence). Trimming removed 4 bases from V and 0 bases from J; junction bases left unmatched: 2.

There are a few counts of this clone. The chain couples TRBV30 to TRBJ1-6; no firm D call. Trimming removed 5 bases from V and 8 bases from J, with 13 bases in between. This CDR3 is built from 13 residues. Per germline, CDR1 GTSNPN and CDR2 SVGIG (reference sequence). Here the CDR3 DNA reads TGTGCCTGGGCGAACCCCCCTGATTCACCCCTCCACTTT. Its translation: CAWANPPDSPLHF.

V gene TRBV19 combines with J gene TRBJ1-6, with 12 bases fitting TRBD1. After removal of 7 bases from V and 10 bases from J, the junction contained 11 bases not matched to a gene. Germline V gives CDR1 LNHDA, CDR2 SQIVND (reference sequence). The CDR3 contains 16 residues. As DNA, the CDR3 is TGTGCCAGTAATCCCCACCCCGGGACAGGGGGCTCACCCCTCCACTTT. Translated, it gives CASNPHPGTGGSPLHF.

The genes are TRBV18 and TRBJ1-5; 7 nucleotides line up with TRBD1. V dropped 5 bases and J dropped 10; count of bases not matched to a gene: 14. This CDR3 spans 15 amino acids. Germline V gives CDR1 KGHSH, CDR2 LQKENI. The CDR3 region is CASSEWTGREGPQHF. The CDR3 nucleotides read TGTGCCAGCTCAGAATGGACAGGCAGGGAAGGACCCCAGCATTTT.

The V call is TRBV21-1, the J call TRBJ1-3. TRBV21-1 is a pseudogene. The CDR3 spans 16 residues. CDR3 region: CASSPKSPISGNTIYF. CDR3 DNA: TGTGCCAGCAGCCCGAAAAGCCCAATCTCTGGAAACACCATATATTTT.

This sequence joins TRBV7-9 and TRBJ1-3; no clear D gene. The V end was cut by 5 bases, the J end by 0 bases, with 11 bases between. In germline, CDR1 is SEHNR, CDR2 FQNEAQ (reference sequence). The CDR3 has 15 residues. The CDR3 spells CASSPPTASGNTIYF. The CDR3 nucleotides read TGTGCCAGCAGCCCCCCCACAGCCTCTGGAAACACCATATATTTT.

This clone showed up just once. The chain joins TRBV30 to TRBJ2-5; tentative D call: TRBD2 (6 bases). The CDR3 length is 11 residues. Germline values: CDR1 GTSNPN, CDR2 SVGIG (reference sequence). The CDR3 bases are TGTGGGGGTACTAGCTCGAAGACCCAGTACTTC. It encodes CGGTSSKTQYF.

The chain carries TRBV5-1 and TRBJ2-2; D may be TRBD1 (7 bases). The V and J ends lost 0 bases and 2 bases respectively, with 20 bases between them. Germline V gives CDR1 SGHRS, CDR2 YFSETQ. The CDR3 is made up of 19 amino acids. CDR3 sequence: CASSLVPRRGLANTGELFF. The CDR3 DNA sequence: TGCGCCAGCAGCTTGGTCCCGAGGAGGGGGCTTGCTAACACCGGGGAGCTGTTTTTT.

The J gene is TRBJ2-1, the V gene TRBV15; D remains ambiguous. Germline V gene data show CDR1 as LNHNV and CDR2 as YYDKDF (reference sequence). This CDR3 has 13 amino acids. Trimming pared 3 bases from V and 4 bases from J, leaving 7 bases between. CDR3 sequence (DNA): TGTGCCACCAGCAGGCTAGATTACAATGAGCAGTTCTTC. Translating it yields CATSRLDYNEQFF.

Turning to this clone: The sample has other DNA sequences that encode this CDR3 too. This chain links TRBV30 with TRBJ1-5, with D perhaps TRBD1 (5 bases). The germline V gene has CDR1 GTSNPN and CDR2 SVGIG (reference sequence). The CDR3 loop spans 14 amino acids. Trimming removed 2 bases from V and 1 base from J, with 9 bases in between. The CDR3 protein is CAWSPGGSNQPQHF. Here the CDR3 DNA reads TGTGCCTGGAGTCCGGGGGGAAGCAATCAGCCCCAGCATTTT.

CDR3 nucleotides: TGTGCCAGCAGTTACAGTTCTGGAAACACCATATATTTT. This translates into CASSYSSGNTIYF. The chain joins TRBV2 to TRBJ1-3; D unclear. Trimming removed 5 bases at V and 1 base at J, with 6 bases between. The CDR3 loop spans 13 amino acids. Germline loops: CDR1 SNHLY, CDR2 FYNNEI.

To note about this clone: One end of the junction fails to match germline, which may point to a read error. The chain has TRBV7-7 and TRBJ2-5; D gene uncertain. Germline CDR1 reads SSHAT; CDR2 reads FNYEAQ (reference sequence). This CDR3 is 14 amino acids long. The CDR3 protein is CASSLSGQGETQYF. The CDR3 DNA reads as TGTGCTAGCAGCTTAAGTGGGCAAGGAGAGACCCAGTACTTC.

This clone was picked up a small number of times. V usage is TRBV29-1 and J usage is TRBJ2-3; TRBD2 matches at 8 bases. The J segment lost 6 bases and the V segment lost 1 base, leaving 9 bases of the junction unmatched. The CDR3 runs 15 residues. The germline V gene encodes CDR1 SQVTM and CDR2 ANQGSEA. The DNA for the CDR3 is TGCAGCGTTGAAGTGGTTAGCGGGGCGGGGGATACGCAGTATTTT. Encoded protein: CSVEVVSGAGDTQYF.

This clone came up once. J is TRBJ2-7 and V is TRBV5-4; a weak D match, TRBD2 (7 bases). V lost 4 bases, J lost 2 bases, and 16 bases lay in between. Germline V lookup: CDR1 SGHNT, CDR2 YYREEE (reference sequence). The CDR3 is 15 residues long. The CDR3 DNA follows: TGTGCCAGCAGCGAGGGGGGGTTCTCTACCTACGAGCAGTACTTC. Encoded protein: CASSEGGFSTYEQYF.

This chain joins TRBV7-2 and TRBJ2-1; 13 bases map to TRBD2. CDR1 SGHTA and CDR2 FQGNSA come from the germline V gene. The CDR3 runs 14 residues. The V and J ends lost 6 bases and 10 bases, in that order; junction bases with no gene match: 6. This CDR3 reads CASRRLAGGSEQFF. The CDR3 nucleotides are TGTGCCAGCAGAAGACTAGCGGGGGGTTCGGAGCAGTTCTTC.

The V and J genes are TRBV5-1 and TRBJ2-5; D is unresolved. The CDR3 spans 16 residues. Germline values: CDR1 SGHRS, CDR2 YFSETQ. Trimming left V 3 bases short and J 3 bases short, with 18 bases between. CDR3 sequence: CASSSFTQNLEETQYF. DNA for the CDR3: TGCGCCAGCAGCTCATTCACACAGAATTTGGAAGAGACCCAGTACTTC. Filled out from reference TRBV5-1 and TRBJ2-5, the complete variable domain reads KAGVTQTPRYLIKTRGQQVTLSCSPISGHRSVSWYQQTPGQGLQFLFEYFSETQRNKGNFPGRFSGRQFSNSRSEMNVSTLELGDSALYLCASSSFTQNLEETQYFGPGTRLLVL.

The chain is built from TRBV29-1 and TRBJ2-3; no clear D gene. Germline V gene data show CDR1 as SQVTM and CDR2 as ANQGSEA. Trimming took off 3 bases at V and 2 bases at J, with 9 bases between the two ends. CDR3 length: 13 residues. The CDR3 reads CSVDPPNTDTQYF. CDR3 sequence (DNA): TGCAGCGTTGACCCCCCCAACACAGATACGCAGTATTTT.